This is a list of T cell receptor beta chains from one sample in a study of blood T cell repertoires in COVID-19. Sequencing was performed with immunoSEQ multiplex PCR; in TCRdb, only in-frame clones are kept and a portion is missing. The profile covers 200,000 to 250,000 clones, with about 80% appearing a single time and about 1.3% taken by the ten largest. Sequencing was performed on PBMCs or T cells enriched from blood (not recorded which). These receptors were obtained from a woman between 40 and 55 years old with acute COVID-19. Both conserved end residues are part of each CDR3. A D gene is named only where the DNA matches it firmly. Size is stated for part of the rows, as once, few or many counts, or as a class when the clone is expanded.

>.|TRBJ1-5|few|17|TRBV25-1
TGTGCCAGCAGCGACGGGTCCTATAAAATGAGCAATCAGCCCCAGCATTTT
CASSDGSYKMSNQPQHF
>TRBD1|TRBJ2-5|.|16|TRBV24-1
TGTGCCACCAGTGATAAAGGGACAGCGTACCAAGAGACCCAGTACTTC
CATSDKGTAYQETQYF
>.|TRBJ2-1|.|15|TRBV7-9
TGTGCCAGCAGCCCCGTGATGGGGGGGCAGAATGAGCAGTTCTTC
CASSPVMGGQNEQFF
>.|TRBJ1-2|.|15|TRBV4-3
TGCGCCAGCAGCCAAGTACCAGGGATTGACTATGGCTACACCTTC
CASSQVPGIDYGYTF
>TRBD2|TRBJ2-1|once|13|TRBV3-1/TRBV3-2
TGTGCCAGCACTAGCGGGAGATACGATGAGCAGTTCTTC
CASTSGRYDEQFF
>TRBD1|TRBJ1-2|.|14|TRBV11-2
TGTGCCAGCAGCTTAGGACAGGGTTCGGGTGGCTACACCTTC
CASSLGQGSGGYTF
>TRBD2|TRBJ2-7|.|17|TRBV30
TGTGCCTGGAGTCCCGAGGGTACTAGCGGGGGCTCCCGCGTGAAGTACTTC
CAWSPEGTSGGSRVKYF
>.|TRBJ2-7|few|18|TRBV7-2
TGTGCCAGCAGCTCGAAGAGTCGCGCGGCGGTCTTTCGGAACGAGCAGTACTTC
CASSSKSRAAVFRNEQYF
>.|TRBJ1-2|.|16|TRBV5-1
TGCGCCAGCAGCTTGGGCTCTGGGGGGGAAGGTCGTGGCTACACCTTC
CASSLGSGGEGRGYTF
>.|TRBJ1-4|.|18|TRBV27
TGTGCCAGCAGTGCCGGGACGGGAGTATTTGCAACTAATGAAAAACTGTTTTTT
CASSAGTGVFATNEKLFF
>.|TRBJ2-5|.|12|TRBV2
TGTGCCAGCAGATATACGGGGGAGACCCAGTACTTC
CASRYTGETQYF
>.|TRBJ1-5|.|14|TRBV5-8
TGTGCCAGCAGCTTGGGCAGATACAATCAGCCCCAGCATTTT
CASSLGRYNQPQHF
>.|TRBJ2-3|many|17|TRBV15
TGTGCCACCAGCAGAGGGGGTGAACCGCGGGGCACAGATACGCAGTATTTT
CATSRGGEPRGTDTQYF
>.|TRBJ1-1|.|14|TRBV2
TGTGCCAGCAGTGATGGAGGACGCCTGACTGAAGCTTTCTTT
CASSDGGRLTEAFF
>TRBD2|TRBJ2-3|.|16|TRBV7-3
TGTGCCAGCAGCTTATCGCTAGCGGGAGGGACAGATACGCAGTATTTT
CASSLSLAGGTDTQYF
>.|TRBJ1-1|.|17|TRBV19
TGTGCCAGTAGCCCAATGGTGTCCCTCTCCGTAGACACTGAAGCTTTCTTT
CASSPMVSLSVDTEAFF
>TRBD2|TRBJ2-2|once|17|TRBV6-1
TGTGCCAGCAGTGCATCGACTAGCGGGGTTTGGACCGGGGAGCTGTTTTTT
CASSASTSGVWTGELFF
>.|TRBJ1-2|.|13|TRBV12-3/TRBV12-4
TGTGCCAGCAGCCCCGGCAGGGTGAATGGCTACACCTTC
CASSPGRVNGYTF